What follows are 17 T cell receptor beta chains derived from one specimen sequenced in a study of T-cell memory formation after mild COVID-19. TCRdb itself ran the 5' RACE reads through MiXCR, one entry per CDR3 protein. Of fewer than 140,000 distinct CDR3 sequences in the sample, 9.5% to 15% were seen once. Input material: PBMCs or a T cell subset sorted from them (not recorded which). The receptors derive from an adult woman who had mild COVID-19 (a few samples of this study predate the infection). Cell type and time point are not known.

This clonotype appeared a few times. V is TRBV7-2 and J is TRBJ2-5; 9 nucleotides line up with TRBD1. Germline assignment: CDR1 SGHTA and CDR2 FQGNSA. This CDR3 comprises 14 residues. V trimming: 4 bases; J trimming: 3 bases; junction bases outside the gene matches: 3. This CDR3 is CASSSGTGKETQYF. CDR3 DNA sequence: TGTGCCAGCAGCTCCGGGACAGGGAAAGAGACCCAGTACTTC. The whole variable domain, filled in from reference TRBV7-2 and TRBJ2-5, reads GAGVSQSPSNKVTEKGKDVELRCDPISGHTALYWYRQSLGQGLEFLIYFQGNSAPDKSGLPSDRFSAERTGGSVSTLTIQRTQQEDSAVYLCASSSGTGKETQYFGPGTRLLVL.

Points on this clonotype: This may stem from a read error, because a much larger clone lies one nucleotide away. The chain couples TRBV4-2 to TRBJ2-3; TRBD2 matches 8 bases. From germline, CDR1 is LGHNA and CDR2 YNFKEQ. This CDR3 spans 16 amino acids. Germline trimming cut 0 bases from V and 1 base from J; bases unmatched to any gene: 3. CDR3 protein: CASSQDRAGGTDTQYF. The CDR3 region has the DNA TGTGCCAGCAGCCAAGATCGAGCGGGGGGCACAGATACGCAGTATTTT.

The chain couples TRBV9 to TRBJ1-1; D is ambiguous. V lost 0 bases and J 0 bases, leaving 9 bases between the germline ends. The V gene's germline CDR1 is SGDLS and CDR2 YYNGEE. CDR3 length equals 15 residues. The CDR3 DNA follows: TGTGCCAGCAGCGTAGGGGATTCCCTGAACACTGAAGCTTTCTTT. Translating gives CASSVGDSLNTEAFF.

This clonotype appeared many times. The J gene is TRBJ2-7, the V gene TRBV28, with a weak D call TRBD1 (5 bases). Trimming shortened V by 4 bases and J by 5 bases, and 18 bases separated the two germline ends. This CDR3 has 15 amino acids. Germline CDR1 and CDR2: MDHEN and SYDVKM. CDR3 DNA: TGTGCCAGCAGTTCCACCCCGTTAGGGGTCGACGAGCAGTACTTC. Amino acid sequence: CASSSTPLGVDEQYF.

The chain's CDR3 is CASSYRGLETQYF. Here the CDR3 DNA reads TGTGCCAGCAGTTACCGGGGGCTAGAGACCCAGTACTTC. The chain carries TRBV6-5 and TRBJ2-5; D may be TRBD1 or TRBD2 (6 bases each). Trimming pared 2 bases from V and 4 bases from J, leaving 8 bases between. The CDR3 loop spans 13 amino acids. Germline CDR1 and CDR2: MNHEY and SVGAGI.

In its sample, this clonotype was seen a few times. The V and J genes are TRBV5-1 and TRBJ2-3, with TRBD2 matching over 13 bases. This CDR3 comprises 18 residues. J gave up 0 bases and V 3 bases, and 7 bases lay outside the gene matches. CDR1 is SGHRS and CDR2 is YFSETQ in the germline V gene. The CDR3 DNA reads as TGCGCCAGCAGCTCCGGACTAGCGGGGGTTACTAGCACAGATACGCAGTATTTT. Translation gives CASSSGLAGVTSTDTQYF.

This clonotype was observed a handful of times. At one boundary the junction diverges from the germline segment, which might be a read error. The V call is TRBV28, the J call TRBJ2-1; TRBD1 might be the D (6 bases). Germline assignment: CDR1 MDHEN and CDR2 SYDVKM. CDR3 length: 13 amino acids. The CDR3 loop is CAHQQGSYNEQFF. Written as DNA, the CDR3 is TGCGCACACCAACAGGGTTCCTACAATGAGCAGTTCTTC.

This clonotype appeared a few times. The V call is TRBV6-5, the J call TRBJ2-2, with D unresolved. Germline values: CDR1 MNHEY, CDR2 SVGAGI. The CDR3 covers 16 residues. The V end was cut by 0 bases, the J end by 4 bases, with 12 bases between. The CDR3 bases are TGTGCCAGCAGTTACTCAGGAACTCTGAGCACCGGGGAGCTGTTTTTT. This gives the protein CASSYSGTLSTGELFF.

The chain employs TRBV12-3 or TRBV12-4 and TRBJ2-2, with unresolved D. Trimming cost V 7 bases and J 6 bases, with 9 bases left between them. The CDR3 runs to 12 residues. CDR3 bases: TGTGCCAGCAAGGGTGACGCCGGGGAGCTGTTTTTT. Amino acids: CASKGDAGELFF.

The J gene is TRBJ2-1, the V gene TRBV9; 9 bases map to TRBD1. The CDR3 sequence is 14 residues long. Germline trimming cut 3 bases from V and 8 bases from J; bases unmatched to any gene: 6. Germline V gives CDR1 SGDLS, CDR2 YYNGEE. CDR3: CASSAQGAADEQFF. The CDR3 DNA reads TGTGCCAGCAGCGCACAGGGGGCAGCGGATGAGCAGTTCTTC.

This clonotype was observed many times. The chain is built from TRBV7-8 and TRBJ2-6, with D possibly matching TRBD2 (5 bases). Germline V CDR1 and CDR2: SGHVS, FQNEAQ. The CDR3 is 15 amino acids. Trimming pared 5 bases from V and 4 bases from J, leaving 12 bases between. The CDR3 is CASSPRDNGANVLTF. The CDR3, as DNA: TGTGCCAGCAGCCCGAGGGATAACGGGGCCAACGTCCTGACTTTC.

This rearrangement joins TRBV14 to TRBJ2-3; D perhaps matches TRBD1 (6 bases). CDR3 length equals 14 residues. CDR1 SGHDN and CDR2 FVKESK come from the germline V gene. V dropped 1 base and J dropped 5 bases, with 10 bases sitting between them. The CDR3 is CASSQAWGRDTQYF. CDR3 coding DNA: TGTGCCAGCAGCCAAGCGTGGGGGCGAGATACGCAGTATTTT.

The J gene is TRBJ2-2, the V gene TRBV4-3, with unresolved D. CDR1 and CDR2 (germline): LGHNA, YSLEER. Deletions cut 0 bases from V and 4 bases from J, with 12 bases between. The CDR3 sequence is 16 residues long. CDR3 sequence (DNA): TGCGCCAGCAGCCAAGATCTCGCGGAGCTCACCGGGGAGCTGTTTTTT. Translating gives CASSQDLAELTGELFF.

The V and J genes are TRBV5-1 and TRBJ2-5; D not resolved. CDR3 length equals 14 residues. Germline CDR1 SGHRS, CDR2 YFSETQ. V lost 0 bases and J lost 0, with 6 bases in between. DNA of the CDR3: TGCGCCAGCAGCTTGGAGCAGTACCAAGAGACCCAGTACTTC. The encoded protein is CASSLEQYQETQYF.

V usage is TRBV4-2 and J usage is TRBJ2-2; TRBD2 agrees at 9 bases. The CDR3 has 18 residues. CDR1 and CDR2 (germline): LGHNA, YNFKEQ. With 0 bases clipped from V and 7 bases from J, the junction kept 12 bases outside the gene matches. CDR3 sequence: CASSQEVAGGPRNGELFF. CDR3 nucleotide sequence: TGTGCCAGCAGCCAAGAAGTGGCGGGAGGGCCAAGGAACGGGGAGCTGTTTTTT.

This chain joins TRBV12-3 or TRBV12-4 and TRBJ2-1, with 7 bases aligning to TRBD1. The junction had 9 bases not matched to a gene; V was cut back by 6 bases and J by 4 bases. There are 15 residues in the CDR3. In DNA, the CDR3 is TGTGCCAGCAGCCCCAGGGGGACCTCATACAATGAGCAGTTCTTC. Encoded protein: CASSPRGTSYNEQFF.

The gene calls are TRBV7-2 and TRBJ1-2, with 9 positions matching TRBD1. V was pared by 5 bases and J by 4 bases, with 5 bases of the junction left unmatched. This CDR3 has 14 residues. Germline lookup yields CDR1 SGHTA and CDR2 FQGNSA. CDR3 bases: TGTGCCAGCAGCGTGACAGGGGGTTCCTATGGCTACACCTTC. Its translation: CASSVTGGSYGYTF.